These 14 T cell receptor beta chains originate from one sample sequenced in a study of CD8+ T cells in alopecia areata. The authors extracted RNA and reverse transcribed it into cDNA as the sequencing template. The protocol was immunoSEQ multiplex PCR, while the TCRdb copy is restricted to in-frame clones and leaves out a portion. The sample comprises about 200,000 clones, 50% to 65% of which are singletons, and 0.45% rests with the top ten. The sequenced sample was CD4+ T cells sorted from blood, obtained at week 0. Receptors originate from a human donor with alopecia areata.

This chain joins TRBV20-1 and TRBJ1-1, with unresolved D. The CDR3 runs 11 residues. Germline V gives CDR1 DFQATT, CDR2 SNEGSKA (reference sequence). The germline V and J ends were trimmed by 6 bases and 3 bases, with 8 bases remaining between them. The CDR3: CSAMRDTEAFF. CDR3 DNA: TGCAGTGCGATGAGGGACACTGAAGCTTTCTTT.

The chain has TRBV4-2 and TRBJ1-1, with no clear D. This CDR3 region has 14 residues. The germline gives CDR1 LGHNA, CDR2 YNFKEQ. The V and J ends lost 1 base and 3 bases respectively, with 9 bases between them. The chain's CDR3 is CASSQGRVHTEAFF. In DNA, the CDR3 is TGTGCCAGCAGCCAAGGTCGGGTTCACACTGAAGCTTTCTTT.

The chain links TRBV18 to TRBJ2-3; possibly TRBD2 for D (5 bases). The CDR3 contains 15 residues. The germline V and J ends were trimmed by 5 bases and 0 bases, with 12 bases remaining between them. Germline lookup yields CDR1 KGHSH and CDR2 LQKENI. The CDR3 spells CASSISGVSTDTQYF. The DNA for the CDR3 is TGTGCCAGCTCAATCAGCGGCGTTAGCACAGATACGCAGTATTTT.

This clone has more than one count but fewer than ten. The chain recombines TRBV29-1 with TRBJ2-7; D unresolved. Germline assignment: CDR1 SQVTM and CDR2 ANQGSEA. This CDR3 comprises 13 residues. V lost 4 bases, J lost 2 bases, and 12 bases lay in between. The CDR3 sequence is CSVARTPPYEQYF. CDR3 DNA: TGCAGCGTTGCCCGGACGCCACCCTACGAGCAGTACTTC.

This clone was seen a handful of times. The chain has TRBV6-5 and TRBJ1-4; TRBD1 is a possible D gene (5 bases). V lost 5 bases to trimming and J lost 0 bases, with 7 bases between them. This CDR3 is built from 14 residues. Germline V gene sequence: CDR1 MNHEY, CDR2 SVGAGI. As DNA, the CDR3 is TGTGCCAGCAGTCGGACAACAACTAATGAAAAACTGTTTTTT. Its protein is CASSRTTTNEKLFF.

This clone came up a few times. The rearrangement joins TRBV2 to TRBJ2-4, with 9 nucleotides matching TRBD2. The germline gives CDR1 SNHLY, CDR2 FYNNEI. The CDR3 has 14 amino acids. The J segment lost 8 bases and the V segment lost 6 bases, leaving 8 bases of the junction unmatched. The CDR3 here is CASRVLAGGDIQYF. CDR3 DNA: TGTGCCAGCAGAGTACTAGCGGGTGGGGACATTCAGTACTTC.

A few counts support this clone. V gene TRBV5-1 combines with J gene TRBJ2-1; perhaps D is TRBD1 or TRBD2 (7 bases each). V dropped 6 bases and J dropped 6 bases, with 22 bases sitting between them. The CDR3 is made up of 16 amino acids. The germline gives CDR1 SGHRS, CDR2 YFSETQ. CDR3 DNA sequence: TGCGCCAGCAACCAGGGGGGGAGAAATGGTGGCAATGAGCAGTTCTTC. It is translated as CASNQGGRNGGNEQFF.

The J gene is TRBJ1-5, the V gene TRBV19; the match to TRBD1 covers 10 bases. Trimming cost V 5 bases and J 2 bases; bases outside gene matches: 3. Germline assignment: CDR1 LNHDA and CDR2 SQIVND (reference sequence). The CDR3 has 15 residues. CDR3: CASSLGQGRNQPQHF. The DNA of the CDR3 is TGTGCCAGTAGTCTGGGACAGGGGCGCAATCAGCCCCAGCATTTT.

The gene calls are TRBV30 and TRBJ1-4; TRBD1 aligns across 9 bases. Germline trimming cut 3 bases from V and 7 bases from J; bases unmatched to any gene: 9. The CDR3 has 15 amino acids. From germline, CDR1 is GTSNPN and CDR2 SVGIG (reference sequence). The chain's CDR3 is CAWRETRTGVEKLFF. CDR3 DNA: TGTGCCTGGAGGGAAACTCGGACAGGGGTTGAAAAACTGTTTTTT.

In this sample, this clone turned up a few times. The chain has TRBV6-1 and TRBJ2-4, with 8 bases fitting TRBD1. The V gene's germline CDR1 is MNHNS and CDR2 SASEGT. CDR3 length: 12 residues. Losses at the gene ends were 9 bases for V and 7 bases for J; bases not matched to a gene: 5. The CDR3 DNA is TGTGCCAGTATGACAGGGGAGAACATTCAGTACTTC. Protein: CASMTGENIQYF.

This rearrangement joins TRBV30 to TRBJ1-5; D perhaps matches TRBD1 (5 bases). CDR3 length: 14 residues. Germline V gene sequence: CDR1 GTSNPN, CDR2 SVGIG (reference sequence). V shed 0 bases and J shed 5 bases, with 11 bases lying between them. Here the CDR3 DNA reads TGTGCCTGGAGTGTACAAGGGGCGTATCAGCCCCAGCATTTT. Its translation: CAWSVQGAYQPQHF.

The chain carries TRBV29-1 and TRBJ2-1; TRBD2 agrees at 7 bases. The germline V gene encodes CDR1 SQVTM and CDR2 ANQGSEA. The CDR3 covers 13 residues. With 3 bases clipped from V and 9 bases from J, the junction kept 8 bases outside the gene matches. CDR3 coding DNA: TGCAGCGTTGAGGGCCGACTAGCTGGTGAGCAGTTCTTC. Translated, it gives CSVEGRLAGEQFF.

This clone showed up just a few times. The gene calls are TRBV2 and TRBJ2-2; the D is unclear. Trimming took 8 bases from V and 4 from J, leaving 14 bases between them. Germline V gene lookup returns CDR1 SNHLY and CDR2 FYNNEI. This CDR3 is built from 14 residues. The CDR3 region has the DNA TGTGCCAGCCAAGGCCGCACCCCCACCGGGGAGCTGTTTTTT. Translating gives CASQGRTPTGELFF.

This clone has only a few counts. V gene TRBV5-6 combines with J gene TRBJ2-3; TRBD2 agrees at 7 bases. Germline lookup yields CDR1 SGHDT and CDR2 YYEEEE. V was clipped by 0 bases and J by 0 bases; unmatched bases: 4. The CDR3 has 16 amino acids. CDR3 sequence: CASSLVRGVSTDTQYF. In DNA form, the CDR3 reads TGTGCCAGCAGCTTGGTTCGGGGGGTGAGCACAGATACGCAGTATTTT.